The clone carrying this T cell receptor beta chain was counted between two and nine times. Its antigen remains unidentified. In germline, CDR1 is MDHEN, CDR2 SYDVKM. V lost 5 bases to trimming and J lost 2 bases, with 10 bases between them. The CDR3 loop spans 15 amino acids. The source of the sample is a study of T cell repertoires in cytomegalovirus infection. Study as a whole: HLA-C-restricted CMV epitopes, recently identified, and well-studied HLA-B-restricted ones were used by the study. CMV infection together with matching HLA type was indicated by public TCR beta signatures.

TCRdb re-analysed the reads in MiXCR, keeping a single row per CDR3 protein. In the table there are roughly 500,000 distinct CDR3 sequences, around 30% of which are singletons. Sequencing was performed on cultured PBMCs, taken from culture after CMV antigen stimulation. This clonotype originated in a human donor in good health (CMV status not recorded). Some clones in this sample may be carry-over from other donors' samples. The chain carries TRBV28 and TRBJ2-6, with D uncertain. The CDR3 sequence is CASSPRVAGANVLTF. The CDR3 region has the DNA TGTGCCAGCAGTCCCCGAGTGGCTGGGGCCAACGTCCTGACTTTC.